This TCR beta chain was observed in a study of blood T cells in healthy people across ages. It was with a sample-barcoded 5' primer and a J-beta primer mix that a second PCR of roughly 7 to 12 cycles was run. One entry per CDR3 protein results from TCRdb running MiXCR on the 5' RACE reads. The repertoire includes 2 million or so distinct CDR3 sequences, about 50% of them detected once, and less than 2.5% sits in the top ten. V was clipped by 4 bases and J by 2 bases, with 8 bases between them. This CDR3 is 13 amino acids long. CDR1 is SGHTA, CDR2 FQGTGA, per germline. This chain joins TRBV7-3 and TRBJ1-2; no firm D call. This TCR came from a woman aged 35 to 49 in good health. Sample: blood. The CDR3 loop is CASSSFVNYGYTF. The CDR3 nucleotides are TGTGCCAGCAGCTCCTTCGTCAACTATGGCTACACCTTC.